This T cell receptor (beta chain) was observed in a study of blood T cell repertoires in COVID-19. Overall study context: COVID-19 samples collected from the United States, Italy and Spain covered acute and convalescent phases. Sources were T cells, B-cell-depleted T cells, or PBMCs; the material itself was cDNA or gDNA.

CDR1 and CDR2 (germline): LNHDA, SQIVND (reference sequence). The CDR3 sequence is 15 residues long. After removal of 1 base from V and 7 bases from J, the junction contained 7 bases not matched to a gene. This clone was seen only a few times. In the authors' methods: Amplification with reference gene primers provided the estimates of nucleated cell counts. Clones were read by immunoSEQ multiplex PCR, and TCRdb kept only the in-frame ones, dropping some. That table is the source of V, J and clone size, and D and trimming were worked out from the DNA. The sample lists about 130,000 clones; around 87% were seen once.

This sequence was found in a woman in her sixties with acute or convalescent COVID-19. What was sequenced was peripheral blood. V usage is TRBV19 and J usage is TRBJ2-1, with 7 positions matching TRBD1. The CDR3 nucleotides are TGTGCCAGTAGTATAGGCCAGGGGGTGGGGAATGAGCAGTTCTTC. It yields the protein CASSIGQGVGNEQFF.